This TCR beta chain was recovered during a study of shared clonotypes between healthy human individuals. Study summary: The donor pool was made up of a couple of women and three men aged 18 to 49.

V lost 5 bases to trimming and J lost 2 bases, with 13 bases between them. This CDR3 is 14 amino acids long. Germline V lookup: CDR1 MNHNY, CDR2 SVGAGI (reference sequence). The authors split each subset's genomic DNA evenly across several immunoSEQ plates. Repertoires were generated with immunoSEQ multiplex PCR, while TCRdb's copy carries only in-frame clones and drops some. This sample yields some 2,100,000 clones, of which 90% to 96% are seen a single time; over 0.1% belongs to the top ten. Material: naive CD4+ T cells sorted from blood. The subset was: CD45RA+ positively selected. The receptor's source is a man between 18 and 29 years old in good health. V and J are TRBV6-6 and TRBJ2-7; D tentatively reads TRBD1 or TRBD2 (5 bases each). CDR3 DNA sequence: TGTGCCAGCAGTCGCAGGGACGGTGCCTACGAGCAGTACTTC. Residues: CASSRRDGAYEQYF.